These 32 T cell receptor beta chains came from one sample sequenced in a study of Graves' ophthalmopathy and Graves' hyperthyroidism. Scientists amplified the TCR beta CDR3 regions from RNA transcripts. First-round RT-PCR relied on HTBI primers, and a second-round multiplex PCR came next. MiXCR, run by TCRdb on the multiplex PCR reads, gives a single entry per CDR3 protein. The sample shows approximately 460,000 distinct CDR3 sequences, under 15% of them seen only once. The sequenced sample was blood. Receptors were obtained from a woman in her thirties with Graves' ophthalmopathy.

This clonotype was seen more than once but under ten times. The chain combines TRBV2 with TRBJ1-1; 9 bases fit TRBD1. The V gene's germline CDR1 is SNHLY and CDR2 FYNNEI. Losses at the gene ends were 7 bases for V and 8 bases for J; bases not matched to a gene: 14. The CDR3 extends over 15 amino acids. The CDR3 reads CASKPSDRGLWEAFF. Here the CDR3 DNA reads TGTGCCAGCAAGCCGTCGGACAGGGGTCTTTGGGAAGCTTTCTTT.

For the CDR3, the DNA is TGTGCCAGCAGCCAGGGACGGACAAACTCCTACGAGCAGTACTTC. It yields the protein CASSQGRTNSYEQYF. The chain combines TRBV12-3 or TRBV12-4 with TRBJ2-7, with D perhaps TRBD1 or TRBD2 (5 bases each). Trimming stripped 6 bases from V and 0 bases from J, with 15 bases between. The CDR3 runs to 15 residues.

This clonotype was observed at least ten times. V gene TRBV7-9 combines with J gene TRBJ1-6; D not resolved. The V end was cut by 4 bases, the J end by 2 bases, with 12 bases between. Per germline, CDR1 SEHNR and CDR2 FQNEAQ (reference sequence). CDR3 length: 16 residues. The CDR3 coding sequence is TGTGCCAGCAGCTCAAAAAGGTTGGCCTATAATTCACCCCTCCACTTT. It encodes CASSSKRLAYNSPLHF.

There are many counts of this clonotype. In nucleotides, the CDR3 is TGTGCCAGCAATCGTGGGGGATACGAGCAGTACTTC. Translated, it gives CASNRGGYEQYF. The chain recombines TRBV6-2 or TRBV6-3 with TRBJ2-7, with D tentatively TRBD1 or TRBD2 (5 bases each). The V end lost 7 bases, the J end lost 4 bases, and 11 bases lay between the germline ends. The CDR3 extends over 12 amino acids. Germline V gives CDR1 MNHEY, CDR2 SVGEGT.

This clonotype was counted only a few times. The chain links TRBV28 to TRBJ2-7; D possibly corresponds to TRBD1 (5 bases). The CDR3 has 14 residues. Germline V gene sequence: CDR1 MDHEN, CDR2 SYDVKM. Trimming pared 8 bases from V and 5 bases from J, leaving 19 bases between. DNA of the CDR3: TGTGCCAGCTATTCCCTGCCCAGGGTAAACGAGCAGTACTTC. Its translation: CASYSLPRVNEQYF.

This clonotype has ten or more counts. V is TRBV28 and J is TRBJ2-7; D assignment may be TRBD1 or TRBD2 (5 bases each). Germline CDR1 is MDHEN and CDR2 is SYDVKM. The CDR3 spans 13 residues. The CDR3 sequence is CATPRGSTYEQYF. The CDR3 DNA is TGTGCGACACCCCGGGGCTCTACCTACGAGCAGTACTTC. Combining the CDR3 with reference TRBV28 and TRBJ2-7 gives the whole variable domain DVKVTQSSRYLVKRTGEKVFLECVQDMDHENMFWYRQDPGLGLRLIYFSYDVKMKEKGDIPEGYSVSREKKERFSLILESASTNQTSMYLCATPRGSTYEQYFGPGTRLTVT.

In this sample, this clonotype turned up many times. The gene calls are TRBV6-1 and TRBJ1-1, with a possible D match to TRBD1 (5 bases). Trimming took 6 bases from V and 0 from J, leaving 17 bases between them. Germline CDR1 and CDR2: MNHNS and SASEGT. The length of the CDR3 is 16 residues. The CDR3 DNA is TGTGCCAGCAGCGGAGGACACTCCGGTATGAACACTGAAGCTTTCTTT. It specifies CASSGGHSGMNTEAFF.

In this sample, this clonotype turned up a few times. This chain links TRBV7-8 with TRBJ1-5; the D gene is possibly TRBD1 (6 bases). Germline-derived CDR1 and CDR2 are SGHVS and FQNEAQ. The V end was cut by 4 bases, the J end by 0 bases, with 19 bases between. CDR3 size: 18 residues. For the CDR3, the DNA is TGTGCCAGCAGCTCGGGACAAAGGGGGGGTTATAGCAATCAGCCCCAGCATTTT. Translating gives CASSSGQRGGYSNQPQHF.

This clonotype was observed at least ten times. The chain carries TRBV11-2 and TRBJ1-2; the match to TRBD1 covers 7 bases. V lost 0 bases, J lost 2 bases, and 6 bases stayed unmatched. Per germline, CDR1 SGHAT and CDR2 FQNNGV. This CDR3 has 16 residues. The CDR3 coding sequence is TGTGCCAGCAGCTTAGATCCGGCAGGGGGAAACTATGGCTACACCTTC. This translates into CASSLDPAGGNYGYTF.

This clonotype was seen at least ten times. The V and J genes are TRBV12-3 or TRBV12-4 and TRBJ1-2; TRBD1 agrees at 8 bases. Trimming at V came to 3 bases and at J to 4 bases, leaving 10 bases not matched to a gene. The CDR3 is made up of 16 amino acids. CDR3: CASSFGADRETYGYTF. In DNA form, the CDR3 reads TGTGCCAGCAGTTTTGGGGCGGACAGGGAGACCTATGGCTACACCTTC.

This clonotype was observed a single time. Given the absence of the conserved phenylalanine or tryptophan at the CDR3 end, a read error is likely. The chain recombines TRBV6-1 with TRBJ2-7; 11 nucleotides agree with TRBD1. The CDR3 extends over 16 amino acids. Germline CDR1 and CDR2: MNHNS and SASEGT. J lost 1 base, V lost 0 bases, and 2 bases had no gene match. As DNA, the CDR3 is TGTGCCAGCAGTGAAGCGGGACAGGGGGGATCCTACGAGCAGTACTCC. Translated, it gives CASSEAGQGGSYEQYS.

The V call is TRBV12-3 or TRBV12-4, the J call TRBJ1-1; no clear D. Trimming removed 2 bases at V and 1 base at J, with 8 bases between. This CDR3 comprises 14 residues. CDR3 sequence (DNA): TGTGCCAGCAGTTTAAACATAGGGAACACTGAAGCTTTCTTT. It codes for CASSLNIGNTEAFF.

This clonotype was detected a few times. The rearrangement uses TRBV6-5 and TRBJ1-1, with 7 bases aligning to TRBD1. This CDR3 has 14 amino acids. J was trimmed by 6 bases and V by 2 bases; bases with no gene match: 6. The germline V gene has CDR1 MNHEY and CDR2 SVGAGI. CDR3 in amino acids: CASSYDRAGAEAFF. CDR3 nucleotides: TGTGCCAGCAGTTACGACAGGGCTGGCGCTGAAGCTTTCTTT.

There are a few counts of this clonotype. The chain has TRBV12-3 or TRBV12-4 and TRBJ2-2, with TRBD2 matching over 11 bases. This CDR3 contains 16 residues. J gave up 3 bases and V 5 bases, and 5 bases lay outside the gene matches. CDR3 DNA: TGTGCCAGCAGTCCCCTGACTAGCGGGGACACCGGGGAGCTGTTTTTT. This codes for CASSPLTSGDTGELFF.

V usage is TRBV11-2 and J usage is TRBJ2-2; D unresolved. Germline CDR1 reads SGHAT; CDR2 reads FQNNGV. The CDR3 sequence is 15 residues long. V was trimmed by 4 bases and J by 5 bases, leaving 14 bases between them. The CDR3 sequence: CASSSNRGSTGELFF. The CDR3 region has the DNA TGTGCCAGCAGCTCGAACCGAGGATCAACCGGGGAGCTGTTTTTT.

This clonotype was seen repeatedly, ten times or more. The chain employs TRBV24-1 and TRBJ1-2, with a weak D call TRBD1 (6 bases). Per the germline V gene, CDR1 is KGHDR and CDR2 is SFDVKD. V lost 2 bases, J lost 3 bases, and 12 bases lay in between. CDR3 size: 15 residues. In nucleotides, the CDR3 is TGTGCCACCAGTGATTCACAGGGTTTCGACTATGGCTACACCTTC. Its protein is CATSDSQGFDYGYTF.

This clonotype was recorded only once. V and J are TRBV18 and TRBJ2-7; D is ambiguous. Trimming pared 3 bases from V and 7 bases from J, leaving 19 bases between. The germline V gene has CDR1 KGHSH and CDR2 LQKENI. The length of the CDR3 is 15 residues. Written as DNA, the CDR3 is TGTGCCAGCTCACCTGGGCAGGAGACGCCCTGGGAGCAGTACTTC. Its translation is CASSPGQETPWEQYF. Drawing the rest from reference TRBV18 and TRBJ2-7, the complete variable domain is NAGVMQNPRHLVRRRGQEARLRCSPMKGHSHVYWYRQLPEEGLKFMVYLQKENIIDESGMPKERFSAEFPKEGPSILRIQQVVRGDSAAYFCASSPGQETPWEQYFGPGTRLTVT.

This clonotype occurred many times. CDR3 sequence reads: CASSLGPGRQPQHF. The CDR3 bases are TGTGCCAGCAGTTTAGGGCCAGGGCGTCAGCCCCAGCATTTT. This chain links TRBV12-3 or TRBV12-4 with TRBJ1-5; possible D gene TRBD1, 5 bases. The CDR3 contains 14 residues. V was cut by 1 base and J by 6 bases, with 10 bases left in between.

The chain uses TRBV25-1 and TRBJ1-5; TRBD1 is a possible D gene (5 bases). Germline V gene sequence: CDR1 MGHDK, CDR2 SYGVNS. V was clipped by 4 bases and J by 2 bases, with 9 bases between them. There are 14 residues in the CDR3. The CDR3 region is CASSGDLGNQPQHF. CDR3 nucleotides: TGTGCCAGCAGTGGGGACTTGGGCAATCAGCCCCAGCATTTT.

J is TRBJ2-7 and V is TRBV12-3 or TRBV12-4; the match to TRBD1 covers 7 bases. V was clipped by 4 bases and J by 2 bases; unmatched bases: 11. The CDR3 has 16 amino acids. The CDR3 sequence: CASSSTGAKSAYEQYF. In nucleotides, the CDR3 is TGTGCCAGCAGTTCTACAGGGGCGAAATCGGCCTACGAGCAGTACTTC.

This clonotype was picked up many times. The chain combines TRBV15 with TRBJ2-2, with TRBD2 identical over 8 bases. Germline V CDR1 and CDR2: LNHNV, YYDKDF (reference sequence). The CDR3 contains 17 residues. The ends lost 0 bases at V and 3 bases at J; junction bases unmatched: 6. CDR3 protein: CATSREFSGAYTGELFF. DNA of the CDR3: TGTGCCACCAGCAGAGAATTTAGCGGGGCTTACACCGGGGAGCTGTTTTTT.

This clonotype was seen many times. V and J are TRBV27 and TRBJ1-3; D unclear. V was cut by 8 bases and J by 0 bases, with 11 bases left in between. The CDR3 consists of 14 residues. The germline V gene encodes CDR1 MNHEY and CDR2 SMNVEV (reference sequence). The CDR3 nucleotides read TGTGCCAGCCGGGCAGGCCTCTCTGGAAACACCATATATTTT. This gives the protein CASRAGLSGNTIYF.

This clonotype was picked up many times. This chain uses TRBV6-1 with TRBJ2-7; 11 nucleotides agree with TRBD1. The CDR3 covers 16 residues. V was clipped by 6 bases and J by 4 bases; unmatched bases: 11. From germline, CDR1 is MNHNS and CDR2 SASEGT. CDR3 protein: CASRPSGTGGMYEQYF. The CDR3, as DNA: TGTGCCAGCAGACCCTCCGGGACAGGGGGGATGTACGAGCAGTACTTC.

The table lists this clonotype with many counts. The chain couples TRBV4-1 to TRBJ2-7; 8 positions agree with TRBD2. With 1 base clipped from V and 1 base from J, the junction kept 6 bases outside the gene matches. The germline V gene has CDR1 MGHRA and CDR2 YSYEKL. CDR3 length: 16 amino acids. The CDR3 DNA reads as TGCGCCAGCAGCCAAGCGGGGGGGGCTCCATCCTACGAGCAGTACTTC. Translated: CASSQAGGAPSYEQYF.

This clonotype was detected ten times or more. The rearrangement uses TRBV7-2 and TRBJ1-5, with D unclear. There are 14 residues in the CDR3. CDR1 and CDR2 from the germline V gene are SGHTA and FQGNSA. Trimming left V 5 bases short and J 1 base short, with 9 bases between. The CDR3 spells CASSVGRSNQPQHF. DNA of the CDR3: TGTGCCAGCAGCGTAGGGAGAAGCAATCAGCCCCAGCATTTT.

The J gene is TRBJ2-7, the V gene TRBV25-1; TRBD1 aligns across 10 bases. Germline lookup yields CDR1 MGHDK and CDR2 SYGVNS. This CDR3 has 15 amino acids. Trimming took 4 bases from V and 7 from J; bases not matched to a gene: 10. DNA of the CDR3: TGTGCCAGCAGTGTAATGACAGGGGGCGCCGAGGAGCAGTACTTC. Translating it yields CASSVMTGGAEEQYF.

This clonotype has a count of ten or more. This rearrangement joins TRBV6-5 to TRBJ1-6; TRBD1 is a possible D gene (5 bases). The CDR3 length is 17 residues. Per the germline V gene, CDR1 is MNHEY and CDR2 is SVGAGI. V lost 0 bases and J lost 8, with 17 bases in between. The CDR3 region has the DNA TGTGCCAGCAGTTACTCTACCGGACATTCAAAGGATTCACCCCTCCACTTT. This translates into CASSYSTGHSKDSPLHF.

J is TRBJ1-2 and V is TRBV7-9; 9 bases are a match to TRBD1. This CDR3 contains 13 residues. Trimming removed 5 bases from V and 3 bases from J; junction bases left unmatched: 1. From germline, CDR1 is SEHNR and CDR2 FQNEAQ (reference sequence). The CDR3 DNA follows: TGTGCCAGCAGCGACAGGGGGGACTATGGCTACACCTTC. It yields the protein CASSDRGDYGYTF.

This clonotype was picked up many times. V and J are TRBV12-3 or TRBV12-4 and TRBJ2-7; TRBD2 aligns across 9 bases. The CDR3 totals 17 residues. J lost 5 bases, V lost 4 bases, and 15 bases had no gene match. The DNA of the CDR3 is TGTGCCAGCAGTTCTGGCGGGGGGGCACTGGTCTTACACGAGCAGTACTTC. Its translation: CASSSGGGALVLHEQYF.

There are a few counts of this clonotype. CDR3 loop: CAWSPRDDEQYF. CDR3 bases: TGTGCCTGGAGTCCGCGGGACGACGAGCAGTACTTC. The gene calls are TRBV30 and TRBJ2-7; D perhaps matches TRBD2 (6 bases). The CDR3 totals 12 residues. Looked up from germline, CDR1 is GTSNPN and CDR2 is SVGIG (reference sequence). V gave up 2 bases and J gave up 5 bases, with 10 bases separating them. Supplemented by reference TRBV30 and TRBJ2-7, the full variable domain reads SQTIHQWPATLVQPVGSPLSLECTVEGTSNPNLYWYRQAAGRGLQLLFYSVGIGQISSEVPQNLSASRPQDRQFILSSKKLLLSDSGFYLCAWSPRDDEQYFGPGTRLTVT.

The V and J genes are TRBV4-1 and TRBJ2-2; TRBD2 matches 9 bases. V dropped 1 base and J dropped 7; count of bases not matched to a gene: 7. CDR3 length: 16 residues. Germline assignment: CDR1 MGHRA and CDR2 YSYEKL. The CDR3 DNA sequence: TGCGCCAGCAGCCAAGGGAGCGGGAGGAAGCACGGGGAGCTGTTTTTT. It is translated as CASSQGSGRKHGELFF.

This clonotype was seen many times. A read error may be the cause here, since a much bigger clone is one base away. This CDR3 fails to terminate in the conserved phenylalanine or tryptophan, so it likely reflects a read error. V is TRBV12-3 or TRBV12-4 and J is TRBJ1-1, with D possibly TRBD1 on 6 matching bases. CDR3 length: 15 amino acids. The V end was cut by 4 bases, the J end by 3 bases, with 15 bases between. CDR3 protein: CASSSYRVRDTEAFL. CDR3 bases: TGTGCCAGCAGTTCGTACAGGGTCAGGGACACTGAAGCTTTCCTT.